This TCR beta chain stems from a study of identical twins. Germline V gene data show CDR1 as DFQATT and CDR2 as SNEGSKA (reference sequence). The CDR3 has 17 residues. V was clipped by 3 bases and J by 5 bases; unmatched bases: 18. TCRdb itself ran the 5' RACE reads through MiXCR, one entry per CDR3 protein. The sample has about 520,000 distinct CDR3 sequences; less than 25% are singletons. The same sample was also studied in work on T cells expressing NK-cell markers.

Sequenced sample: CD4+ T cells sorted from blood. The chain recombines TRBV20-1 with TRBJ1-1; 7 bases match TRBD1. The source is a woman aged 18-29 years in good health. The CDR3 DNA follows: TGCAGTGCTAGTAAATTTCAGTTTGGCCAGGGGGTAACTGAAGCTTTCTTT. This codes for CSASKFQFGQGVTEAFF.